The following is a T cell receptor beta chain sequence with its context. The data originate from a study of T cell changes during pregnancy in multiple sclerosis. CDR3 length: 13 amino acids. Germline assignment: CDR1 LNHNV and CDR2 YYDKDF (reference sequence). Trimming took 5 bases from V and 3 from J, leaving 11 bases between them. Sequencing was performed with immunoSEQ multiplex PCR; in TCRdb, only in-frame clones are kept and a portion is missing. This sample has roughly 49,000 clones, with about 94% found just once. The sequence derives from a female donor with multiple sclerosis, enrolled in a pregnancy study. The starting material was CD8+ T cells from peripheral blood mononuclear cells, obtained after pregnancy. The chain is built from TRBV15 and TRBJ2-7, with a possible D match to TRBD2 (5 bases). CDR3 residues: CATSAPGVYEQYF. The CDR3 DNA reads TGTGCCACCAGCGCACCCGGGGTCTACGAGCAGTACTTC.